The 23 T cell receptor beta chains below all came from one sample that was sequenced in a study of T cell repertoires in cytomegalovirus infection. TCRdb itself ran the reads through MiXCR, one entry per CDR3 protein. The sample has 250,000 or so distinct CDR3 sequences, approximately 15% seen once. Sequenced sample: CD8+ T cells from PBMCs. The receptors shown here come from a human donor in good health (CMV status not recorded). Some clones in this sample may be carry-over from other donors' samples.

This clonotype was counted many times. The junction shows a germline mismatch at one end, possibly a read error. The V and J genes are TRBV7-8 and TRBJ2-7; TRBD2 agrees at 12 bases. The germline V gene encodes CDR1 SGHVS and CDR2 FQNEAQ. The CDR3 consists of 14 residues. The chain's CDR3 is CASSVARTSGEFYF. The CDR3 coding sequence is TGTGCCAGCAGCGTAGCCCGGACTAGCGGGGAATTCTACTTC.

CDR3: CASSPDPRGQDNEQYF. CDR3 coding DNA: TGTGCCAGCAGCCCCGACCCGCGGGGACAGGACAATGAGCAGTACTTC. The chain has TRBV7-2 and TRBJ2-7; 8 nucleotides line up with TRBD1. CDR1 and CDR2 from the germline V gene are SGHTA and FQGNSA. V lost 5 bases and J lost 7; bases outside the gene matches: 16. The CDR3 length is 16 residues.

DNA of the CDR3: TGTGCCAGCAGCACATTTTATACAGATACGCAGTATTTT. Translating it yields CASSTFYTDTQYF. The chain joins TRBV7-9 to TRBJ2-3, with D unresolved. The CDR3 contains 13 residues. Germline CDR1 reads SEHNR; CDR2 reads FQNEAQ (reference sequence). V lost 5 bases, J lost 3 bases, and 9 bases lay in between.

V is TRBV29-1 and J is TRBJ1-2; D gene unclear. CDR3 length: 14 residues. The V end was cut by 2 bases, the J end by 4 bases, with 14 bases between. Germline loops: CDR1 SQVTM, CDR2 ANQGSEA. DNA for the CDR3: TGCAGCGTTGAACAAAGAGAGCCTACCTATGGCTACACCTTC. Translated, it gives CSVEQREPTYGYTF.

This clonotype was detected only a few times. V usage is TRBV4-1 and J usage is TRBJ2-1; TRBD2 matches at 10 bases. CDR3 length: 15 amino acids. Germline V gene sequence: CDR1 MGHRA, CDR2 YSYEKL. Trimming took 5 bases from V and 2 from J; bases not matched to a gene: 3. This CDR3 is CASSTTSGAYNEQFF. The CDR3 DNA reads TGCGCCAGCAGCACCACTAGCGGGGCCTACAATGAGCAGTTCTTC.

This clonotype was detected many times. The genes are TRBV28 and TRBJ1-2, with D possibly being TRBD1 (6 bases). Trimming shortened V by 5 bases and J by 1 base, and 20 bases separated the two germline ends. The germline CDR1 and CDR2 sequences are MDHEN and SYDVKM. This CDR3 is 17 amino acids long. The CDR3 DNA is TGTGCCAGCAGTCAACAGGGCGTTCGGGGCATTAACTATGGCTACACCTTC. This translates into CASSQQGVRGINYGYTF.

The V gene is TRBV3-1, the J gene TRBJ1-1; 10 bases match TRBD1. V trimming: 1 base; J trimming: 4 bases; junction bases outside the gene matches: 15. The CDR3 contains 19 residues. Germline V gives CDR1 LGHDT, CDR2 YNNKEL (reference sequence). CDR3 sequence: CASSQVGTGEIGLGTEAFF. DNA for the CDR3: TGTGCCAGCAGCCAAGTGGGGACAGGGGAGATAGGTCTGGGCACTGAAGCTTTCTTT.

This clonotype occurred many times. CDR3 residues: CASSYYRETDTQYF. The CDR3 bases are TGTGCCAGCAGCTACTACAGGGAAACAGATACGCAGTATTTT. The J gene is TRBJ2-3, the V gene TRBV12-3 or TRBV12-4, with D perhaps TRBD1 (6 bases). Deletions cut 6 bases from V and 3 bases from J, with 13 bases between. There are 14 residues in the CDR3.

The V call is TRBV4-3, the J call TRBJ1-1; no clear D. The germline V and J ends were trimmed by 0 bases and 0 bases, with 11 bases remaining between them. The CDR3 is 16 amino acids. Germline CDR1 is LGHNA and CDR2 is YSLEER. DNA of the CDR3: TGCGCCAGCAGCCAAGAGTGGGTTCTGATGAACACTGAAGCTTTCTTT. This translates into CASSQEWVLMNTEAFF.

This chain connects TRBV7-2 to TRBJ2-7; TRBD2 aligns across 8 bases. CDR1 and CDR2 (germline): SGHTA, FQGNSA. V gave up 5 bases and J gave up 7 bases; unmatched junction bases: 10. The CDR3 spans 14 residues. Here the CDR3 reads CASSPAGLVEEQYF. CDR3 coding DNA: TGTGCCAGCAGCCCAGCGGGACTAGTGGAGGAGCAGTACTTC.

The chain combines TRBV18 with TRBJ2-7; no definite D call. The CDR3 covers 15 residues. The V end lost 3 bases, the J end lost 0 bases, and 12 bases lay between the germline ends. CDR1 is KGHSH and CDR2 is LQKENI in the germline V gene. This CDR3 is CASSPTTAASYEQYF. CDR3 coding DNA: TGTGCCAGCTCACCTACAACAGCAGCCTCCTACGAGCAGTACTTC.

V and J are TRBV7-2 and TRBJ2-1; the match to TRBD1 covers 9 bases. This CDR3 region has 17 residues. The germline CDR1 and CDR2 sequences are SGHTA and FQGNSA. V trimming: 6 bases; J trimming: 0 bases; junction bases outside the gene matches: 9. CDR3 DNA: TGTGCCAGCAGTTTCACCCGGACAGGGGACTCCTACAATGAGCAGTTCTTC. Translated: CASSFTRTGDSYNEQFF.

This clonotype has at least ten counts. This chain connects TRBV11-2 to TRBJ1-2; no firm D call. Germline V gene lookup returns CDR1 SGHAT and CDR2 FQNNGV. This CDR3 spans 13 amino acids. V was trimmed by 6 bases and J by 0 bases, leaving 8 bases between them. CDR3 loop: CASSPRSNYGYTF. The CDR3 DNA reads as TGTGCCAGCAGTCCACGATCTAACTATGGCTACACCTTC.

The V and J genes are TRBV28 and TRBJ2-7, with TRBD1 matching 7 bases. Looked up from germline, CDR1 is MDHEN and CDR2 is SYDVKM. The CDR3 spans 13 residues. V shed 7 bases and J 3 bases; nucleotides not matched to a gene: 6. CDR3 in amino acids: CASTGQVYYEQYF. As DNA, the CDR3 is TGTGCCAGCACCGGACAGGTCTACTACGAGCAGTACTTC.

In its sample, this clonotype was seen many times. V and J are TRBV7-8 and TRBJ1-5; D is undetermined. The CDR3 is 16 amino acids. Per the germline V gene, CDR1 is SGHVS and CDR2 is FQNEAQ. V was shortened by 1 base and J by 5 bases, with 15 bases between the two germline ends. The CDR3 DNA reads TGTGCCAGCAGCTTAGATACTCGGGAGCTATATCAGCCCCAGCATTTT. Translated, it gives CASSLDTRELYQPQHF.

This clonotype was observed a few times. Its ends do not fully match the called genes, so a read error is possible. The chain joins TRBV12-3 or TRBV12-4 to TRBJ1-2; D remains ambiguous. This CDR3 comprises 16 residues. CDR3 protein: CASSLGSSNVLYGYTF. The DNA for the CDR3 is TGTGCCAGTAGTTTAGGGAGCTCCAACGTTCTCTATGGCTACACCTTC.

This chain links TRBV9 with TRBJ2-1; 7 nucleotides agree with TRBD1. Looked up from germline, CDR1 is SGDLS and CDR2 is YYNGEE. The CDR3 has 16 amino acids. The V and J ends lost 1 base and 5 bases, in that order; junction bases with no gene match: 9. CDR3 DNA: TGTGCCAGCAGCGTAAAAAGGACAGGAGCTAACAATGAGCAGTTCTTC. This translates into CASSVKRTGANNEQFF.

This clonotype showed up many times. This chain links TRBV12-3 or TRBV12-4 with TRBJ2-5; TRBD1 aligns across 11 bases. V trimming: 6 bases; J trimming: 4 bases; junction bases outside the gene matches: 7. The CDR3 contains 15 residues. In nucleotides, the CDR3 is TGTGCCAGCAGCCAACCGGGACAGGGGGGAGAGACCCAGTACTTC. Amino acids: CASSQPGQGGETQYF.

A few counts support this clonotype. Just one base apart from a much larger clone, this may be a read error. The V call is TRBV29-1, the J call TRBJ2-3; D remains ambiguous. Germline CDR1 reads SQVTM; CDR2 reads ANQGSEA. V was shortened by 5 bases and J by 4 bases, with 22 bases between the two germline ends. The CDR3 spans 16 residues. This chain's CDR3 is CSVPGGLGQRSDTQYF. The CDR3 nucleotides are TGCAGCGTTCCTGGCGGTTTGGGTCAGAGGTCAGATACGCAGTATTTT.

Here the CDR3 reads CASSDRLFATNEKLFF. Here the CDR3 DNA reads TGTGCCAGCAGTGATCGGTTATTTGCAACTAATGAAAAACTGTTTTTT. The J gene is TRBJ1-4, the V gene TRBV2; D unresolved. This CDR3 has 16 residues. Germline lookup yields CDR1 SNHLY and CDR2 FYNNEI. Trimming removed 3 bases from V and 0 bases from J, with 11 bases in between.

This clonotype was detected once. The rearrangement links TRBV5-5 to TRBJ1-1, with TRBD1 identical over 10 bases. CDR1 is SGHKS, CDR2 YYEKEE, per germline (reference sequence). After removal of 4 bases from V and 4 bases from J, the junction contained 4 bases not matched to a gene. This CDR3 is built from 14 residues. This chain's CDR3 is CASSHRDRGTEAFF. CDR3 bases: TGTGCCAGCAGCCACCGGGACAGGGGCACTGAAGCTTTCTTT.

The rearrangement links TRBV29-1 to TRBJ1-1; no firm D call. V lost 7 bases to trimming and J lost 1 base, with 7 bases between them. CDR3 length: 11 residues. Germline lookup yields CDR1 SQVTM and CDR2 ANQGSEA. CDR3 loop: CSAYRNTEAFF. DNA for the CDR3: TGCAGCGCATATAGGAACACTGAAGCTTTCTTT.

This clonotype was seen at least ten times. The CDR3 spells CASSPSQGRDTEAFF. In DNA, the CDR3 is TGTGCCAGCAGCCCTTCACAGGGGAGGGACACTGAAGCTTTCTTT. The V call is TRBV5-4, the J call TRBJ1-1, with 7 bases matching TRBD1. Germline values: CDR1 SGHNT, CDR2 YYREEE (reference sequence). This CDR3 has 15 amino acids. With V trimmed by 4 bases and J by 3 bases, 9 bases remained unmatched. Based on the CDR3 plus reference TRBV5-4 and TRBJ1-1, the full variable domain is ETGVTQSPTHLIKTRGQQVTLRCSSQSGHNTVSWYQQALGQGPQFIFQYYREEENGRGNFPPRFSGLQFPNYSSELNVNALELDDSALYLCASSPSQGRDTEAFFGQGTRLTVV.